This T cell receptor beta chain is drawn from a study of blood T cell repertoires in COVID-19. Per the original data handling: Amplification of reference gene primers was used by the study to estimate nucleated cell counts. The protocol was immunoSEQ multiplex PCR, while the TCRdb copy is restricted to in-frame clones and leaves out a portion. V, J and clone size derive from that table, while D and trimming were established from the DNA sequence. The sample has about 200,000 clones; roughly 75% are singletons. The CDR3 runs to 17 residues. V lost 5 bases and J lost 7; bases outside the gene matches: 14. CDR1 and CDR2 from the germline V gene are LNHDA and SQIVND (reference sequence).

Sequences were obtained from peripheral blood. The source is a woman aged 70-85 years with acute or convalescent COVID-19. The chain is built from TRBV19 and TRBJ1-2; the match to TRBD1 covers 12 bases. The CDR3 protein is CASSAKAGPGQGAGYTF. The CDR3 DNA sequence: TGTGCCAGTAGTGCGAAAGCAGGACCGGGACAGGGGGCTGGCTACACCTTC.